These 10 T cell receptor beta chains were sequenced from one sample in a study of blood T cell repertoires in COVID-19. This table comes from immunoSEQ multiplex PCR, and its TCRdb copy is limited to in-frame clones, with some not included. The sample contains 200,000 to 250,000 clones, roughly nine tenths of which appear only once. The specimen sequenced was PBMCs or T cells enriched from blood (not recorded which). These receptor sequences come from a woman in her forties or fifties in a cohort exposed to, infected with or recovered from COVID-19 (not recorded which).

The CDR3 region has the DNA TGTGCCAGCAGCCACGCGAAGAATGAGCAGTTCTTC. It translates to CASSHAKNEQFF. The rearrangement links TRBV3-1 (or the pseudogene TRBV3-2) to TRBJ2-1; D uncertain. CDR3 length: 12 residues. CDR1 and CDR2 (germline): LGHDT, YNNKEL (reference sequence). V shed 3 bases and J shed 7 bases, with 7 bases lying between them.

This rearrangement joins TRBV5-4 to TRBJ1-2; the D gene is possibly TRBD1 (6 bases). CDR1 and CDR2 from the germline V gene are SGHNT and YYREEE (reference sequence). V shed 1 base and J shed 2 bases, with 15 bases lying between them. The CDR3 is made up of 16 amino acids. In nucleotides, the CDR3 is TGTGCCAGCAGCTTGAACGCAGGGGTGACCAACTATGGCTACACCTTC. Its protein product is CASSLNAGVTNYGYTF.

The V call is TRBV4-2, the J call TRBJ1-5; D uncertain. The germline V and J ends were trimmed by 0 bases and 2 bases, with 11 bases remaining between them. The CDR3 contains 16 residues. Germline loops: CDR1 LGHNA, CDR2 YNFKEQ. As DNA, the CDR3 is TGTGCCAGCAGCCAAGAAGACCGCGCGGGCAATCAGCCCCAGCATTTT. This sequence encodes CASSQEDRAGNQPQHF.

This chain links TRBV9 with TRBJ1-3; TRBD1 might be the D (5 bases). The ends were cut back, 4 bases at V and 3 bases at J, with 11 bases in the middle. Germline CDR1 reads SGDLS; CDR2 reads YYNGEE. CDR3 size: 14 residues. CDR3 nucleotides: TGTGCCAGCAGCCCCCGGGGGAGTGGAAACACCATATATTTT. Translation gives CASSPRGSGNTIYF. The variable domain in full, with the rest retrieved from reference TRBV9 and TRBJ1-3, is DSGVTQTPKHLITATGQRVTLRCSPRSGDLSVYWYQQSLDQGLQFLIQYYNGEERAKGNILERFSAQQFPDLHSELNLSSLELGDSALYFCASSPRGSGNTIYFGEGSWLTVV.

The chain couples TRBV20-1 to TRBJ1-1, with D possibly being TRBD1 (5 bases). Trimming shortened V by 3 bases and J by 2 bases, and 16 bases separated the two germline ends. This CDR3 spans 15 amino acids. Germline V gene sequence: CDR1 DFQATT, CDR2 SNEGSKA (reference sequence). The CDR3 sequence: CSASEQGRANTEAFF. The CDR3 DNA reads TGCAGTGCTAGTGAGCAGGGTCGTGCTAACACTGAAGCTTTCTTT.

The chain recombines TRBV7-2 with TRBJ2-3, with 10 positions matching TRBD2. CDR3 length: 15 residues. CDR1 and CDR2 from the germline V gene are SGHTA and FQGNSA. J lost 1 base, V lost 6 bases, and 4 bases had no gene match. The CDR3 DNA reads as TGTGCCAGCAGACAGCTAGCGGGGGGCACAGATACGCAGTATTTT. Protein: CASRQLAGGTDTQYF.

This rearrangement joins TRBV7-2 to TRBJ1-3; 7 bases match TRBD1. The CDR3 consists of 15 residues. Losses at the gene ends were 4 bases for V and 3 bases for J; bases not matched to a gene: 6. The germline CDR1 and CDR2 sequences are SGHTA and FQGNSA. This CDR3 reads CASSWIQGGGNTIYF. The CDR3 nucleotides are TGTGCCAGCAGCTGGATTCAGGGGGGTGGAAACACCATATATTTT.

The V gene is TRBV20-1, the J gene TRBJ1-2, with 11 positions matching TRBD1. This CDR3 has 17 residues. The V gene's germline CDR1 is DFQATT and CDR2 SNEGSKA (reference sequence). J lost 0 bases, V lost 6 bases, and 12 bases had no gene match. DNA of the CDR3: TGCAGTGCCAGTCCACGGGACAGGGGGGTGTCTAACTATGGCTACACCTTC. Translation gives CSASPRDRGVSNYGYTF.

V and J are TRBV9 and TRBJ1-6; D is uncertain. V gave up 4 bases and J gave up 9 bases, with 11 bases separating them. The CDR3 extends over 13 amino acids. CDR1 and CDR2 from the germline V gene are SGDLS and YYNGEE. CDR3 residues: CASSIGLVSPLHF. The DNA for the CDR3 is TGTGCCAGCAGCATCGGACTAGTTTCACCCCTCCACTTT.

J is TRBJ1-6 and V is TRBV4-2; D is unclear. V was shortened by 0 bases and J by 5 bases, with 17 bases between the two germline ends. Germline V gives CDR1 LGHNA, CDR2 YNFKEQ. This CDR3 spans 18 amino acids. In DNA form, the CDR3 reads TGTGCCAGCAGCCAAGATGGGTCGGCGGGGATGAATAATTCACCCCTCCACTTT. Translating gives CASSQDGSAGMNNSPLHF.